This record concerns one T cell receptor (beta chain) sequence. No antigen is known for it. MiXCR, applied by TCRdb to the PCR reads, yields one record per CDR3 protein. The table includes 40,000 to 65,000 distinct CDR3 sequences, roughly a third detected once. Sorted cells numbering roughly 20,000 to 1,000,000, with 10%, 30% or 50% RNA, yielded the naive CD8 libraries. This sample is part of a study of molecular identifiers for immune sequencing clone quantification. Study-wide results and caveats: Among effectors, clones above 20 RNA copies held over 98% of molecules; among naive cells, under 1%.

V lost 7 bases to trimming and J lost 5 bases, with 17 bases between them. The germline gives CDR1 SGHTA, CDR2 FQGNSA. The CDR3 length is 14 residues. This clonotype was sampled from a human donor in good health. Some libraries in this study had Jurkat cell RNA spiked in. The sample consisted of naive CD8+ T cells from blood, with Jurkat cell RNA spiked in. Subset reported: FACS-sorted CD8+CD4-CCR7+CD45RA+ naive T cells. The rearrangement uses TRBV7-2 and TRBJ2-5; D unresolved. CDR3 residues: CASTPPLYAETQYF. In DNA, the CDR3 is TGTGCCAGCACCCCGCCCCTCTATGCGGAGACCCAGTACTTC.